The present TCR beta chain was sequenced within a study of cytomegalovirus exposure and HLA in healthy donors (dated by TCRdb to 2017 to 2019). The study in broad terms: A later analysis indicated that the roughly 120 validation repertoires were generated on the platform also employed for the roughly 730 repertoires of the first cohort. The aim of the study was to test whether cataloging public T cell receptors could identify signatures of past pathogen exposure. Along with the roughly 710-subject first cohort, a separate validation cohort of over a hundred different subjects was used. To predict cytomegalovirus infection status, the study combined high-throughput TCR immunosequencing, statistical association of individual TCRs with disease status, and machine learning.

To prepare the library, the immunoSEQ multiplex PCR assay was applied. On the study's bioinformatics: A statistical classification framework was built for diagnosing cytomegalovirus status from the catalog of TCR beta chain sequences. In TCRdb, the immuneACCESS table is reduced to in-frame sequences with V and J assigned. These tables do not hold every clone; where another copy was compared, an unresolved V gene accounts for under half, and the others remain unexplained. V and J calls plus clone size are reproduced from that table; the DNA served to infer D and trimming. The sample table shows 65,000 to 95,000 clones, and approximately 95% are seen once. The ten largest clones add up to less than 3.5% of the sample. The cysteine opens and the phenylalanine closes a CDR3 of 19 amino acids. The retained sequence is limited to the CDR3, 57 bases, with the frame set at the first base. CDR1 SGHVS and CDR2 FQNEAQ are derived from the germline V gene. V is cut by 1 base and J by 3 bases, and the space between the germline ends is 22 bases.

On this clone: The target of this receptor is not known. Base qualities are not provided; no much larger clone lies one nucleotide away.

Donors formed part of the validation cohort, which comprised 95 to 150 subjects and was distinct from the first cohort of 666 subjects. Results and caveats for the whole study, not just this receptor: The authors suggested that the approach could potentially be generalized to other disease states and immunological phenotypes. In both the original and validation cohorts, the classifier was reported to diagnose cytomegalovirus status with high specificity and sensitivity. All 120 or so repertoires were used to score co-occurrence in the validation cohort in a later analysis, because that analysis had no HLA typing for the cohort. In a later analysis, TCRs clustered in the first cohort were found to also tend to co-occur in the 100 to 150 validation repertoires, with 90% to 95% of cluster scores above 0. In vitro tests confirmed that a few of the cytomegalovirus-associated TCR beta chains recognize cytomegalovirus antigens. The study gave a list of some 150 TCR beta chains associated with cytomegalovirus. Across donors, most TCR sequences were observed very rarely, whereas some public TCRs were present in many individuals.

The V gene is TRBV7-8 and the J gene is TRBJ1-5; the best D guess is TRBD1, with 6 bases matching. Sequenced: PBMCs. This TCR was sampled from a man younger than 30 in good health and CMV-seronegative. For the CDR3, the sequence is CASSLGRVQGRGPNQPQHF. The nucleotide sequence reads TGTGCCAGCAGCTTAGGAAGGGTGCAGGGGCGCGGGCCCAATCAGCCCCAGCATTTT.